This T cell receptor (beta chain) is drawn from a study of blood T cells in healthy people across ages. General study findings and limits: Aged donors had fewer naive CD4+ cells and lower diversity than long-lived donors.

Germline assignment: CDR1 SEHNR and CDR2 FQNEAQ (reference sequence). V gave up 5 bases and J gave up 3 bases, with 16 bases separating them. The CDR3 extends over 15 amino acids. A remark on this clonotype: The antigen is not known.

Primed by a sample-barcoded 5' primer and a J-beta primer mix, a second PCR proceeded for roughly 6 to 12 cycles. The template-switch adaptor, which had 12 random nucleotides, put a tag on each cDNA molecule. TCRdb passed the 5' RACE reads through MiXCR, listing each CDR3 protein once. The profile shows 700,000 or so distinct CDR3 sequences, 40% to 50% of them singletons. Every sample had a minimum of 6.5 million PBMCs isolated. This sequence originates from a man older than 75 in good health. Sequenced input: blood. This sequence joins TRBV7-9 and TRBJ1-1; D is perhaps TRBD1 (6 bases). This chain's CDR3 is CASSKEDSLYTEAFF. Written as DNA, the CDR3 is TGTGCCAGCAGCAAAGAGGACAGCCTATACACTGAAGCTTTCTTT.